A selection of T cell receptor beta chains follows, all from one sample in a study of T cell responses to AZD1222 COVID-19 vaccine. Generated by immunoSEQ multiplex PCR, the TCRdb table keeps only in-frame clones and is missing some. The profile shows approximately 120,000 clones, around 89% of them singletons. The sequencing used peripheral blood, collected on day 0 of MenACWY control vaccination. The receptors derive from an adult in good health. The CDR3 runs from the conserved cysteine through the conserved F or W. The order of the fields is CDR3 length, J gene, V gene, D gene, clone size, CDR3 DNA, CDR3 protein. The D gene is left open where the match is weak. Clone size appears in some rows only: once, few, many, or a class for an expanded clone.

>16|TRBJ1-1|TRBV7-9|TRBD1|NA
TGTGCCAGCAGCTTAGCTAGACAGGGATGGGGCACTGAAGCTTTCTTT
CASSLARQGWGTEAFF
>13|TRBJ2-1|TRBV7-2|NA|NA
TGTGCCAGCTCGACAGGCATTCAAAGAAAGCAGTTCTTC
CASSTGIQRKQFF
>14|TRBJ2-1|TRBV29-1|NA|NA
TGCAGCGTTGAAACCGGCAGCTCCTACAATGAGCAGTTCTTC
CSVETGSSYNEQFF
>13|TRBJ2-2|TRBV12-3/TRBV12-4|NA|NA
TGTGCCAGCACCGTTGGAGCATCCGGGGAGCTGTTTTTT
CASTVGASGELFF
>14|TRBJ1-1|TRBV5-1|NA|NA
TGCGCCAGCAGCTTGGATCCGGTGAACACTGAAGCTTTCTTT
CASSLDPVNTEAFF
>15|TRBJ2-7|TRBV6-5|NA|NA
TGTGCCAGCAGCGCGGGGCAGGGTCATGCCTACGAGCAGTACTTC
CASSAGQGHAYEQYF
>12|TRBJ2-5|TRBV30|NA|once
TGTGCCTGGAGTGTTAGGAAAGAGACCCAGTACTTC
CAWSVRKETQYF
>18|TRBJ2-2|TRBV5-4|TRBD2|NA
TGTGCCAGCAGCTTGCTAAATATAGCGGGAGGTGCGACCGGGGAGCTGTTTTTT
CASSLLNIAGGATGELFF
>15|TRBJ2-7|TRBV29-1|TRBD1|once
TGCAGCGTTGAAGTGGCCCGGAGACAGGGTTACGAGCAGTACTTC
CSVEVARRQGYEQYF
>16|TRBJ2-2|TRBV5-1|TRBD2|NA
TGCGCCAGCAGCCTCCGGGGACTAGCGGTCACCGGGGAGCTGTTTTTT
CASSLRGLAVTGELFF
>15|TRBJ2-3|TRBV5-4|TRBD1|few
TGTGCCAGCAGCCTGGACAGGGGGTACACAGATACGCAGTATTTT
CASSLDRGYTDTQYF
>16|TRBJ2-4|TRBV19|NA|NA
TGTGCCAGTAGTACACAACAGAGACTAGCCAAAAACATTCAGTACTTC
CASSTQQRLAKNIQYF
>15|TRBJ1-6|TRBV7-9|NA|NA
TGTGCCAGCAGCTTAGCGGGACGGAATAATTCACCCCTCCACTTT
CASSLAGRNNSPLHF
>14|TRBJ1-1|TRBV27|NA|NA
TGTGCCAGCAGTTTAACCGATTCGAACACTGAAGCTTTCTTT
CASSLTDSNTEAFF
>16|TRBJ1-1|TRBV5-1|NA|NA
TGCGCCAGCACCCAAAGGGGGGGACAACTGAACACTGAAGCTTTCTTT
CASTQRGGQLNTEAFF
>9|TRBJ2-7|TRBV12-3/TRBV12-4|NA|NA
TGTGCCAGATTCTACGAGCAGTACTTC
CARFYEQYF
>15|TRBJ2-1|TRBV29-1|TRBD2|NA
TGCAGCGTTGGACGGACTAGCGGGGCGGGAAATGAGCAGTTCTTC
CSVGRTSGAGNEQFF
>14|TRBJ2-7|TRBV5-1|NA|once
TGCGCCAGCAGCATAGGATTAGCGTCCTACGAGCAGTACTTC
CASSIGLASYEQYF
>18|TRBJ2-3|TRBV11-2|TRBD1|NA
TGTGCCAGCAGCTTAGATTTGACAGGGGGCCTAGTCACAGATACGCAGTATTTT
CASSLDLTGGLVTDTQYF
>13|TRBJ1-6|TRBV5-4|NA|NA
TGTGCCAGCAGCTCCACAGCCATTTCACCCCTCCACTTT
CASSSTAISPLHF
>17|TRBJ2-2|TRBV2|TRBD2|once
TGTGCCAGCAGTGATTCGACTAGCGGGAGAAACACCGGGGAGCTGTTTTTT
CASSDSTSGRNTGELFF
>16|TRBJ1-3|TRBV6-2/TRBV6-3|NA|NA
TGTGCCAGCAGTTATCGCCGAGAGGGGTCCGGAAACACCATATATTTT
CASSYRREGSGNTIYF
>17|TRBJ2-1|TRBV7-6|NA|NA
TGTGCCAGCAGCTTGATCGGTGGGCAAAGCTCCTACAATGAGCAGTTCTTC
CASSLIGGQSSYNEQFF
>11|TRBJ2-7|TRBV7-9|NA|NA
TGTGCCAGCAGCTTAGGTCGCGAGCAGTACTTC
CASSLGREQYF
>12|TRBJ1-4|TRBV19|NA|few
TGTGCCAGTAAAAGAAAGAATGAAAAACTGTTTTTT
CASKRKNEKLFF
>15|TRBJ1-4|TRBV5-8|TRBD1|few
TGTGCCAGCAGCATGACCGGGACAGCCAGAGAAAAACTGTTTTTT
CASSMTGTAREKLFF